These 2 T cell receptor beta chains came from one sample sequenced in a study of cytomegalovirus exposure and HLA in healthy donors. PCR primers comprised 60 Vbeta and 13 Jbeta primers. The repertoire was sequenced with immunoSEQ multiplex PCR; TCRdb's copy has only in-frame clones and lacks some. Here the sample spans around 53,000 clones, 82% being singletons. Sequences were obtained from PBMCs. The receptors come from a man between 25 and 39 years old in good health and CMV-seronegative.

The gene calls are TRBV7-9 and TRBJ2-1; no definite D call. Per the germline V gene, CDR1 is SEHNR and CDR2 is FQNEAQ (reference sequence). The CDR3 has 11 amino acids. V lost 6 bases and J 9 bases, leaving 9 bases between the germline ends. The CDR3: CASSPRGEQFF. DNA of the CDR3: TGTGCCAGCAGTCCCAGAGGTGAGCAGTTCTTC.

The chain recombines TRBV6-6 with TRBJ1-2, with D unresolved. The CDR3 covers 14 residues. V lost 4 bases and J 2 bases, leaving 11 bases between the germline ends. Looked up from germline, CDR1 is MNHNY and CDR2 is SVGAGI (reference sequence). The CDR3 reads CASSFSTTNYGYTF. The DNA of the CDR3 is TGTGCCAGCAGTTTCTCGACAACCAACTATGGCTACACCTTC.